This TCR beta chain was sequenced in a study of OX40 agonist ivuxolimab in advanced cancers. Turning to the study itself: Checkpoint inhibitors had been given previously to approximately 40% of patients.

Sequencing used immunoSEQ multiplex PCR; TCRdb keeps in-frame clones, though not all of them. The sample lists 65,000 to 95,000 clones, about nine tenths occurring once. The CDR3 covers 12 residues. Germline CDR1 and CDR2: SGHRS and YFSETQ. V lost 0 bases and J 7 bases, leaving 8 bases between the germline ends. This sequence was found in an adult with an advanced solid tumor such as melanoma, head and neck, liver or kidney cancer. The sample here was CD4+ or CD8+ T cells sorted from blood, taken in a trial of the OX40 agonist ivuxolimab. V is TRBV5-1 and J is TRBJ2-7; D may be TRBD1 (6 bases). As DNA, the CDR3 is TGCGCCAGCAGCTTGGGGGGACAAGAGCAGTACTTC. It encodes CASSLGGQEQYF.